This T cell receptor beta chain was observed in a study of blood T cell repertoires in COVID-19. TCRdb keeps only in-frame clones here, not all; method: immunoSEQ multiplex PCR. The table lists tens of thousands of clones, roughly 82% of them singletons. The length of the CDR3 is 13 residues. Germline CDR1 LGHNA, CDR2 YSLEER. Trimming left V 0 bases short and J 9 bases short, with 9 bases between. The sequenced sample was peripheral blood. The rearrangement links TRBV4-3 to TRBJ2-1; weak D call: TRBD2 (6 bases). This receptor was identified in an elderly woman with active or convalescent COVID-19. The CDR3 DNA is TGCGCCAGCAGCCAAGAGGGGCGGGGTGAGCAGTTCTTC. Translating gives CASSQEGRGEQFF.